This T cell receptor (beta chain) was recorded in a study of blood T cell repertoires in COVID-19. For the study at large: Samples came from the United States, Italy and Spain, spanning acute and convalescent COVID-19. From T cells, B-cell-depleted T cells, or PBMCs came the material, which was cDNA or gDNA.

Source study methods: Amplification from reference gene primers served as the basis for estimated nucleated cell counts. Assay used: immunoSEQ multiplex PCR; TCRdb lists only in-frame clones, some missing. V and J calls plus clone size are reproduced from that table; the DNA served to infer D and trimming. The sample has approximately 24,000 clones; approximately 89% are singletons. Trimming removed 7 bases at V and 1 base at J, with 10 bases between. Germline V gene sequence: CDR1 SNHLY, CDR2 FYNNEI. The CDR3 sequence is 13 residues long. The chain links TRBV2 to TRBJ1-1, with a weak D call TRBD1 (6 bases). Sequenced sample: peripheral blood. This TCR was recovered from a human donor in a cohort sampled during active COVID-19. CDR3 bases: TGTGCCAGCAATTTAGGGGGGAACACTGAAGCTTTCTTT. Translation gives CASNLGGNTEAFF.